This paragraph covers one T cell receptor (beta chain) sequence. The antigen is not known. The sample belongs to a study of identical twins. The study, taken as a whole, reports: Analyses of zero insertions could, in part, be confounded by invariant MAIT and iNKT cells. Sequences that were beta out-of-frame showed weaker excess twin sharing. There was an excess of low generation probability in the out-of-frame alpha sequences that twins shared.

The CDR3 length is 16 residues. CDR1 and CDR2 from the germline V gene are MNHNY and SVGAGI (reference sequence). V gave up 10 bases and J gave up 6 bases; unmatched junction bases: 14. TCRdb itself ran the 5' RACE reads through MiXCR, one entry per CDR3 protein. The sample includes 1.5 million to 2 million distinct CDR3 sequences, 32% seen only once; the top ten take under 0.35%. This receptor was identified in a newborn girl in good health. Source material: cord blood. The chain uses TRBV6-6 and TRBJ2-1; 11 nucleotides agree with TRBD2. The CDR3 region has the DNA TGTGCCATCCGGGGGACTAGCGGCAAAAACTCCAATGAGCAGTTCTTC. Translated: CAIRGTSGKNSNEQFF.